The 12 T cell receptor beta chains given below trace back to one sample, sequenced in a study of cytomegalovirus exposure and HLA in healthy donors. Here immunoSEQ multiplex PCR was the method, and the copy in TCRdb shows in-frame clones only, minus some. The data show over 200,000 clones, less than 85% seen once. The sequenced material came from PBMCs. The receptor source for this set is a woman younger than 35 in good health and CMV-seronegative.

The chain combines TRBV6-5 with TRBJ2-5, with D unclear. Per the germline V gene, CDR1 is MNHEY and CDR2 is SVGAGI. V shed 5 bases and J shed 4 bases, with 17 bases lying between them. This CDR3 is 15 amino acids long. CDR3 loop: CASSRGFVLGETQYF. In nucleotides, the CDR3 is TGTGCCAGCAGTAGAGGTTTTGTGTTGGGAGAGACCCAGTACTTC.

The chain links TRBV11-3 to TRBJ2-1; 9 nucleotides align to TRBD1. From germline, CDR1 is SGHNT and CDR2 YENEEA. V lost 5 bases to trimming and J lost 4 bases; unmatched junction nucleotides: 6. This CDR3 region has 15 residues. This CDR3 is CASSRGTGPYNEQFF. The CDR3 bases are TGTGCCAGCAGCCGCGGGACAGGGCCTTACAATGAGCAGTTCTTC.

The chain employs TRBV28 and TRBJ2-1; D remains ambiguous. The CDR3 totals 12 residues. The V gene lost 3 bases and the J gene lost 10 bases, with 10 bases spanning the gap. Germline values: CDR1 MDHEN, CDR2 SYDVKM. CDR3 residues: CASSFRDWEQFF. For the CDR3, the DNA is TGTGCCAGCAGTTTCAGAGACTGGGAGCAGTTCTTC.

This sequence joins TRBV4-1 and TRBJ1-1; possible D gene TRBD1, 5 bases. V lost 2 bases, J lost 4 bases, and 14 bases lay in between. This CDR3 has 15 amino acids. From germline, CDR1 is MGHRA and CDR2 YSYEKL. The CDR3 loop reads CASSQSGTRGTEAFF. In DNA, the CDR3 is TGCGCCAGCAGCCAATCTGGGACGCGGGGCACTGAAGCTTTCTTT.

CDR3 region: CASTLGGPYEQYF. The CDR3, as DNA: TGTGCCAGCACCTTGGGGGGACCCTACGAGCAGTACTTC. The chain links TRBV13 to TRBJ2-7; tentative D call: TRBD2 (6 bases). Between the trimmed V and J ends, which lost 7 bases and 2 bases, there was a span of 12 bases. The CDR3 consists of 13 residues. Germline CDR1 PRHDT, CDR2 FYEKMQ (reference sequence).

As DNA, the CDR3 is TGCGCCAGCAGCCTAATGCCCACTAGCGGGGGACAAGAGACCCAGTACTTC. Amino acid sequence: CASSLMPTSGGQETQYF. The V gene is TRBV4-1, the J gene TRBJ2-5; TRBD2 matches at 11 bases. Looked up from germline, CDR1 is MGHRA and CDR2 is YSYEKL. V was pared by 4 bases and J by 2 bases, with 9 bases of the junction left unmatched. The CDR3 consists of 17 residues.

This clone came up once. The rearrangement joins TRBV5-1 to TRBJ1-1; TRBD1 matches at 7 bases. Germline V CDR1 and CDR2: SGHRS, YFSETQ. Losses at the gene ends were 4 bases for V and 2 bases for J; bases not matched to a gene: 11. CDR3 length: 16 residues. CDR3 in DNA: TGCGCCAGCAGCCCGGGTGGAGGGGGCCTTAACACTGAAGCTTTCTTT. Protein: CASSPGGGGLNTEAFF.

The chain combines TRBV25-1 with TRBJ1-5; D unclear. The CDR3 contains 18 residues. CDR1 and CDR2 (germline): MGHDK, SYGVNS. Trimming cost V 1 base and J 2 bases, with 18 bases left between them. CDR3 amino acids: CASSEFDSPGGGNQPQHF. CDR3 DNA: TGTGCCAGCAGTGAATTCGACTCCCCCGGAGGTGGCAATCAGCCCCAGCATTTT. Full variable domain (rest looked up from reference TRBV25-1 and TRBJ1-5): EADIYQTPRYLVIGTGKKITLECSQTMGHDKMYWYQQDPGMELHLIHYSYGVNSTEKGDLSSESTVSRIRTEHFPLTLESARPSHTSQYLCASSEFDSPGGGNQPQHFGDGTRLSIL.

This clone occurred a few times. This sequence joins TRBV29-1 and TRBJ1-6; TRBD1 is a possible D gene (6 bases). Trimming took off 6 bases at V and 8 bases at J, with 17 bases between the two ends. The CDR3 consists of 14 residues. Germline V CDR1 and CDR2: SQVTM, ANQGSEA. The CDR3: CSVCLGGADSPLHF. The CDR3 nucleotides read TGCAGCGTCTGTCTAGGGGGAGCCGATTCACCCCTCCACTTT. Combining the CDR3 with reference TRBV29-1 and TRBJ1-6 gives the whole variable domain SAVISQKPSRDICQRGTSLTIQCQVDSQVTMMFWYRQQPGQSLTLIATANQGSEATYESGFVIDKFPISRPNLTFSTLTVSNMSPEDSSIYLCSVCLGGADSPLHFGNGTRLTVT.

V and J are TRBV5-4 and TRBJ2-5; 8 bases agree with TRBD1. CDR1 is SGHNT, CDR2 YYREEE, per germline (reference sequence). V was clipped by 3 bases and J by 5 bases; unmatched bases: 18. This CDR3 spans 18 amino acids. For the CDR3, the DNA is TGTGCCAGCAGCTCTCTAACCGGGACAGGTCGATGGGGGGAGACCCAGTACTTC. It yields the protein CASSSLTGTGRWGETQYF.

The chain uses TRBV30 and TRBJ2-1; D is unclear. Trimming took off 5 bases at V and 3 bases at J, with 14 bases between the two ends. This CDR3 has 14 residues. CDR1 is GTSNPN and CDR2 is SVGIG in the germline V gene (reference sequence). DNA of the CDR3: TGTGCCTGGGGTGAATCGCTAGTCTACAATGAGCAGTTCTTC. This translates into CAWGESLVYNEQFF. Combining the CDR3 with reference TRBV30 and TRBJ2-1 gives the whole variable domain SQTIHQWPATLVQPVGSPLSLECTVEGTSNPNLYWYRQAAGRGLQLLFYSVGIGQISSEVPQNLSASRPQDRQFILSSKKLLLSDSGFYLCAWGESLVYNEQFFGPGTRLTVL.

J is TRBJ2-5 and V is TRBV5-1; D perhaps matches TRBD2 (6 bases). V was shortened by 5 bases and J by 1 base, with 12 bases between the two germline ends. The CDR3 is made up of 14 amino acids. Germline V gives CDR1 SGHRS, CDR2 YFSETQ. The CDR3 DNA reads as TGCGCCAGCAGTTGGGGGGTGGCCCAAGAGACCCAGTACTTC. As protein: CASSWGVAQETQYF.